These 9 T cell receptor beta chains came from one sample sequenced in a study of control samples from healthy donors and cancer patients. Measured with immunoSEQ multiplex PCR; TCRdb has only the in-frame clones, and not every one. The table has around 150,000 clones, roughly 94% seen once. Sample: PBMCs. The receptor source for this set is a man in his 60s with colorectal cancer.

J is TRBJ2-5 and V is TRBV19; TRBD1 agrees at 8 bases. V lost 6 bases and J lost 5; bases outside the gene matches: 8. This CDR3 is 14 amino acids long. Per the germline V gene, CDR1 is LNHDA and CDR2 is SQIVND (reference sequence). The CDR3: CASSPRQGRETQYF. The DNA for the CDR3 is TGTGCCAGTAGCCCCCGACAGGGGAGGGAGACCCAGTACTTC.

The J gene is TRBJ2-4, the V gene TRBV5-5; the D call may be TRBD1 or TRBD2 (5 bases each). The CDR3 is 17 amino acids. Germline CDR1 SGHKS, CDR2 YYEKEE (reference sequence). V was pared by 0 bases and J by 0 bases, with 13 bases between. Written as DNA, the CDR3 is TGTGCCAGCAGCTTGGGTACGGTTGGGGGAGCCAAAAACATTCAGTACTTC. Amino acids: CASSLGTVGGAKNIQYF.

Worth noting for this clone: This likely comes from a read error, as the CDR3 has no conserved phenylalanine or tryptophan at its end. This chain uses TRBV5-1 with TRBJ1-2; tentatively, D is TRBD1 (5 bases). The CDR3 extends over 13 amino acids. V lost 0 bases and J lost 8, with 11 bases in between. The germline CDR1 and CDR2 sequences are SGHRS and YFSETQ. This CDR3 is CASSLVRGAGYTL. The CDR3 DNA sequence: TGCGCCAGCAGCTTGGTAAGGGGCGCAGGCTACACCCTC.

This chain links TRBV18 with TRBJ2-1; TRBD2 aligns across 11 bases. V lost 0 bases and J lost 7; bases outside the gene matches: 5. The CDR3 loop spans 16 amino acids. The germline V gene has CDR1 KGHSH and CDR2 LQKENI. The DNA of the CDR3 is TGTGCCAGCTCACCACCCCTAGCGGGGGGCCGGAATGAGCAGTTCTTC. Translated: CASSPPLAGGRNEQFF.

This rearrangement joins TRBV5-6 to TRBJ2-2; 9 positions agree with TRBD1. The J segment lost 2 bases and the V segment lost 4 bases, leaving 3 bases of the junction unmatched. This CDR3 has 15 residues. CDR1 is SGHDT and CDR2 is YYEEEE in the germline V gene. CDR3 protein: CASSRQGVNTGELFF. In DNA form, the CDR3 reads TGTGCCAGCAGCCGACAGGGGGTAAACACCGGGGAGCTGTTTTTT.

This clone was observed a single time. This chain connects TRBV10-1 to TRBJ2-4; 7 positions match TRBD1. CDR1 is WNHNN, CDR2 SYGVQD, per germline (reference sequence). This CDR3 contains 17 residues. With 0 bases clipped from V and 0 bases from J, the junction kept 5 bases outside the gene matches. The CDR3 DNA reads TGCGCCAGCAGTGAGTCGACGGACAGGAGAGCCAAAAACATTCAGTACTTC. Translated, it gives CASSESTDRRAKNIQYF.

This chain uses TRBV7-9 with TRBJ2-7, with 7 bases lining up with TRBD1. Germline CDR1 and CDR2: SEHNR and FQNEAQ (reference sequence). The J segment lost 7 bases and the V segment lost 4 bases, leaving 7 bases of the junction unmatched. The CDR3 spans 13 residues. This chain's CDR3 is CASSSTGNWEQYF. The CDR3 nucleotides read TGTGCCAGCAGCTCGACAGGGAATTGGGAGCAGTACTTC.

The rearrangement links TRBV5-1 to TRBJ1-1, with D perhaps matching TRBD1 (5 bases). In germline, CDR1 is SGHRS, CDR2 YFSETQ. Trimming took 4 bases from V and 4 from J, leaving 14 bases between them. The CDR3 loop spans 14 amino acids. The CDR3 spells CASSHEGRGTEAFF. CDR3 DNA sequence: TGCGCCAGCAGCCATGAGGGGCGGGGCACTGAAGCTTTCTTT. The complete variable domain, with remaining parts taken from reference TRBV5-1 and TRBJ1-1, reads KAGVTQTPRYLIKTRGQQVTLSCSPISGHRSVSWYQQTPGQGLQFLFEYFSETQRNKGNFPGRFSGRQFSNSRSEMNVSTLELGDSALYLCASSHEGRGTEAFFGQGTRLTVV.

The chain carries TRBV19 and TRBJ1-2; 9 bases align to TRBD1. Germline V gene lookup returns CDR1 LNHDA and CDR2 SQIVND (reference sequence). J gave up 6 bases and V 3 bases, and 5 bases lay outside the gene matches. The CDR3 contains 14 residues. The CDR3 spells CASSMPGTGHGYTF. In DNA form, the CDR3 reads TGTGCCAGTAGTATGCCCGGGACAGGGCATGGCTACACCTTC.